The T cell receptor beta chain under discussion was sequenced for a study of cytomegalovirus exposure and HLA in healthy donors. Study-level background: A later analysis reported the 120 or so validation repertoires used the same platform as the 666 first-cohort repertoires.

Findings of the study overall: Subsequent analysis found a tendency for first-cohort TCR clusters to co-occur within the 120 or so validation repertoires.

A remark on this clone: Its cognate antigen is unknown.

The donors were part of the roughly 120-subject validation cohort, which stood apart from the roughly 670-subject first cohort. The V gene's germline CDR1 is MNHEY and CDR2 SMNVEV (reference sequence). The CDR3 length is 17 residues. Germline trimming cut 2 bases from V and 5 bases from J; bases unmatched to any gene: 13. The method was immunoSEQ multiplex PCR; TCRdb's version includes in-frame clones alone and lacks a portion of them. The repertoire holds about 330,000 clones, with 86% as singletons. The V and J genes are TRBV27 and TRBJ2-5; 8 bases are shared with TRBD2. The material sequenced was PBMCs. The origin of this receptor is a young woman in good health and CMV-seronegative. The CDR3: CASSLGYVAGGWETQYF. The CDR3, as DNA: TGTGCCAGCAGTTTAGGTTACGTGGCGGGAGGATGGGAGACCCAGTACTTC.